This T cell receptor (beta chain) was recovered during a study of cytomegalovirus exposure and HLA in healthy donors (dated by TCRdb to 2015 to 2018). Background on the whole study: According to an earlier analysis of a few hundred of the donors, about 180 million T cells yielded 90 million to 140 million unique TCR beta sequences and 276 Gb of sequence data. Every discovery cohort repertoire had been produced on one sequencing platform. Both class I and class II loci were covered by HLA typing, at four-digit resolution. Typing coverage differed by locus: A, B, C, DRB1 and DQB1 were typed in about 629-640 donors, DQA1 in around 500, DPA1 in around 580, and DPB1 in just under 480. Among the approximately 430 genotyped donors, approximately 76% belonged to the genetic ancestry cluster associated with self-reported Caucasian donors. Several DR-DQ haplotypes were treated as single units for association and clustering because of strong linkage in the cohort. To predict cytomegalovirus infection status, the study combined high-throughput TCR immunosequencing, statistical association of individual TCRs with disease status, and machine learning. An early release that covered some 630 HLA-typed donors contained 250 to 350 gigabases of sequencing data and around 80 million unique TCR sequences. A later analysis re-analyzed previously published TCR beta repertoires from approximately 670 donors and added high-resolution HLA genotyping to study TCR occurrence patterns. Along with the roughly 710-subject first cohort, a separate validation cohort of over a hundred different subjects was used. In an earlier analysis of 550 to 700 of the donors, high-throughput TCR beta sequencing was used to judge whether each TCR beta V gene segment behaved as functional or pseudogenic. Donor age, sex, ethnicity and CMV serostatus were compiled alongside the repertoire data. Rather than using new phenotypic data, the later analysis identified candidate immune exposures from TCR beta sequences and from how often those sequences occurred across donors. Using immunosequencing, the study profiled T cell repertoires from some 670 subjects and related those repertoires to cytomegalovirus serostatus. The study aimed to test whether signatures of past pathogen exposure could be identified by cataloging public T cell receptors. On average, roughly 240,000 unique TCR beta nucleotide sequences were sequenced per donor among some 420 genotyped donors of the cohort, with around 19% of those sequences being non-productive. A later genetic analysis took genome-wide SNP genotypes for 398 of the 666 donors and used that subset as a discovery cohort.

The cohort consisted of 650 to 700 healthy bone marrow donors. At the time of sampling, all cohort members were nominally healthy, though unrecorded immune exposures were likely present. The donor was CMV seronegative and belonged to the group of around 350 seronegative cohort members. A peripheral blood sample was provided by each donor, and peripheral blood mononuclear cells were used for TCR beta sequencing. Genomic DNA extraction from the blood cell samples was performed with the Qiagen DNeasy Blood Extraction Kit. The protocol used for the library was the immunoSEQ multiplex PCR assay. For the multiplex PCR, a mixture combining 60 forward primers for TCR Vbeta segments and 13 reverse primers for TCR Jbeta segments was used. A multiplex PCR assay on genomic DNA amplified the CDR3 region of rearranged TCR beta genes. On the Illumina HiSeq System, the amplified TCR beta libraries were sequenced as 87-base-pair reads. The published analysis was carried out like this. In a later analysis, some 80 million unique TCR beta chains were counted across the approximately 640 repertoires, and roughly 11 million of these chains were shared by at least two donors. Raw reads were error-corrected and collapsed into unique sequences with a nearest-neighbor algorithm that merged closely related sequences to remove PCR and sequencing errors. Alignment of CDR3 sequences to IMGT reference sequences was used to assign V, D and J gene segments. For a sequence to be retained, a match of at least six nucleotides to both a V gene segment and a J gene segment was required. Rearrangements were called productive when the CDR3 lacked stop codons and stayed in frame with V and J; all others were non-productive. CDR3 was defined according to IMGT convention as the region running from the second conserved V-encoded cysteine to the conserved J-encoded phenylalanine. In an earlier analysis of 500 to 650 of the donors, sequences lacking an unambiguous match to a single V gene segment were excluded. In an earlier analysis of almost 600 of the donors, a V segment was called functional when productive rearrangements were above 56.7%, and segregating when the standard deviation between donors exceeded 5%. A statistical classification framework was built for diagnosing cytomegalovirus status from the catalog of TCR beta chain sequences. V and J gene assignment, in a later analysis, came from comparing TCR nucleotide sequences with IMGT/GENE-DB human TR gene sequences. Using the TCRdist pipeline, a later analysis assigned CDR3 sequences along with most-parsimonious VDJ recombination scenarios. In a later analysis, every TCR beta chain was defined by the combination of its CDR3 amino acid sequence and its V-gene family, and reads without a unique V-gene family were dropped. To address suspected cross-contamination and a sequencing artifact, a later analysis removed around 590 highly shared, low-generation-probability nucleotide sequences. A later analysis calculated a clonal expansion index for each public chain from normalized within-repertoire ranks of inferred template counts. A later analysis computed generation probabilities with a VDJ recombination model fitted to out-of-frame rearrangements, and checked the results against IGoR. A later analysis scored TCR-TCR, TCR-HLA and TCR-CMV co-occurrence with hypergeometric tests, applying a repertoire-size bias correction to TCR pairs. In a later analysis, false discovery rates were estimated by permuting HLA or CMV assignments 20 times. In a later analysis, co-occurring TCRs were grouped using DBSCAN, with TCRdist sequence similarity added in when clustering inside HLA-allele-positive subsets. Repertoires with fewer than 30,000 or more than 120,000 public chains, plus five repertoires with anomalous nucleotide sharing, were excluded from co-occurrence clustering. In its TCRdb copy, this immuneACCESS table keeps in-frame sequences only and misses some clones. Where compared with another copy, unresolved V genes explain less than half of these, and the others have no known cause. The V and J calls and clone size were taken over from that table, and D and trimming were inferred from the DNA. The sample table holds approximately 140,000 clones, of which 82% were seen once. The ten largest clonotypes hold 1.9% of the sample.

What the research found in general, with its limitations: The earlier analysis of approximately 590 of the donors excluded approximately 17 rarely observed V segments, including chromosome 9 orphons, because counts were too low. Across donors, most TCR sequences were observed very rarely, whereas some public TCRs were present in many individuals. When HLA alleles, especially DR and DQ, strongly co-occurred, attributing TCR associations to individual alleles was difficult. It was suggested by the authors that the approach could potentially be generalized to other disease states and immunological phenotypes. In an earlier analysis of 500 to 650 of the donors, most TCR beta V segments appeared in productive rearrangements about 87% or about 30% of the time, broadly matching IMGT annotations. Presence/absence analyses assumed roughly uniform sequencing depth across donors, an assumption that may not hold. A group of highly shared sequence variants was considered likely to be a technical artifact of the sequencing pipeline. Linkage disequilibrium might explain the correlated functional status among segregating V segments, but an unknown experimental factor could not be excluded. Because HLA typing was unavailable for some donors at each locus, only the typed subset was used in association tests. A later analysis reported that several top co-occurrence clusters appeared linked to parvovirus B19, influenza, CMV and Epstein-Barr virus. In both the original and validation cohorts, the classifier was reported to diagnose cytomegalovirus status with high specificity and sensitivity. A later analysis associated about 18,000 TCR beta sequences with specific HLA alleles at a false discovery rate of 0.05. In a later analysis, most CMV-associated TCR beta chains were found to appear HLA-restricted, with HLA associations seemingly driven largely by CMV exposure. Compared with equally common non-associated chains, HLA-associated TCR beta chains in a later analysis were more clonally expanded and had lower generation probabilities. A further reported finding was that TCR beta sequences accurately predicted the HLA-A and HLA-B alleles for most subjects in the first cohort. An association between a missense DCLRE1C variant and V-gene and J-gene trimming of TCR beta chains was found in a later genetic analysis and replicated in an independent cohort. A later analysis found that TCR association rates varied across HLA loci, with DRB1 alleles showing the most associated TCRs and HLA-C alleles the fewest. A total of 150 or so TCR beta chains were listed by the study as associated with cytomegalovirus. The cohort was sequenced for TCR beta chains only, and without alpha or paired-chain data the features that could be detected were limited. The only immune exposure information available for the cohort was CMV serostatus. Some IMGT-functional V segments, including TRBV6-2 and TRBV6-3, could not be distinguished by the 87-base-pair reads and were therefore excluded. Compared with the roughly 700-donor mean, donors in an Asian-associated ancestry cluster had fewer N-insertions in productive TCRs, according to a later genetic analysis. In vitro tests confirmed that a few of the cytomegalovirus-associated TCR beta chains recognize cytomegalovirus antigens.

Comment on this clone: Which antigen it targets is not known. No much larger clone exists at a distance of one base, and base qualities are not known.

The CDR3 sequence holds 15 residues, the cysteine and phenylalanine included. Solely the CDR3 DNA is kept, with 45 bases framed from the first base. The germline V gene specifies SNHLY as CDR1 and FYNNEI as CDR2. The V and J ends are trimmed by 4 bases and 5 bases, leaving 16 bases between them. Rearrangement joined TRBV2 to TRBJ2-3, with the D gene not clear enough to name. The sequence was collected from a woman between 40 and 55 years old in good health and CMV-seronegative. Sequenced input: PBMCs. The nucleotides are TGTGCCAGCAGTGGTGCGGATCGGAGTAAAGATACGCAGTATTTT. Translated, it reads CASSGADRSKDTQYF.